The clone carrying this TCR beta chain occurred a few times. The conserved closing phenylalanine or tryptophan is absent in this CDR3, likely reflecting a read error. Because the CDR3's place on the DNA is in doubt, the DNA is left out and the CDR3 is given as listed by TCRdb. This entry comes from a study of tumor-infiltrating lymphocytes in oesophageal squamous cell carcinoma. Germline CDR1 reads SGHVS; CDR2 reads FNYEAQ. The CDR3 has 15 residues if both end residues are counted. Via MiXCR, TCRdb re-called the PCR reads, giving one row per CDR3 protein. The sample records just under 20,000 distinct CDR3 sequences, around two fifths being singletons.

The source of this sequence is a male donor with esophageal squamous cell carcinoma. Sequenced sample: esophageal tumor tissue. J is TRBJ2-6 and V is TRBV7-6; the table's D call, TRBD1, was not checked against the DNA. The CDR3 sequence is CASSFDRDNEQFFGA.